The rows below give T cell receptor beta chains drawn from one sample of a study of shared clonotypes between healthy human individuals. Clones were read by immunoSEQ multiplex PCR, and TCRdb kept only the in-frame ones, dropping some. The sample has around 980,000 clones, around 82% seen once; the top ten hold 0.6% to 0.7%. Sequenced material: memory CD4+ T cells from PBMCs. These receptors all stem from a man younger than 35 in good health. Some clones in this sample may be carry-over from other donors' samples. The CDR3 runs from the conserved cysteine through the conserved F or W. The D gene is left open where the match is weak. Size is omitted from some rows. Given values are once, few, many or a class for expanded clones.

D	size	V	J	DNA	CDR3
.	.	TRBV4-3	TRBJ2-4	TGCGCCAGCAGCCAAGGCGAGGGGGCCAAAAACATTCAGTACTTC	CASSQGEGAKNIQYF
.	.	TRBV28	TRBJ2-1	TGTGCCAGCAGAAGACGGGCCCGCGGCTCACTTTTCTACAATGAGCAGTTCTTC	CASRRRARGSLFYNEQFF
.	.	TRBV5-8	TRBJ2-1	TGTGCCACCACCTCTCCGGGGGGCGTTTACAATGAGCAGTTCTTC	CATTSPGGVYNEQFF
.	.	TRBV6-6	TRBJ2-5	TGTGCCAGCAGCCAGGGACCACGCCAAGAGACCCAGTACTTC	CASSQGPRQETQYF
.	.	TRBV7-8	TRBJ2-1	TGTGCCAGCAGCTTAGGGCAGGCGAACTACAATGAGCAGTTCTTC	CASSLGQANYNEQFF
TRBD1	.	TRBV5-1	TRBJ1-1	TGCGCCAGCGGATTGGGGACAGCGCTAGACACTGAAGCTTTCTTT	CASGLGTALDTEAFF
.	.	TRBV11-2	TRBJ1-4	TGTGCCAGCAGCCCAAGGCCGGGGTGGAATGAAAAACTGTTTTTT	CASSPRPGWNEKLFF
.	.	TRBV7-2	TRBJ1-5	TGTGCCAGCAGCTCCCTTGGGGGCGCGCCTCAGCCCCAGCATTTT	CASSSLGGAPQPQHF
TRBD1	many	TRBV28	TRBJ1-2	TGTGCCAGCAGTATCCCTAACAGGGGGCTTGGGTTGGGCTACACCTTC	CASSIPNRGLGLGYTF
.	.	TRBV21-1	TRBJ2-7	TGTGCCAGCAGCAAAGCTGCCGGAGCTGTCTCCTACGAGCAGTACTTC	CASSKAAGAVSYEQYF
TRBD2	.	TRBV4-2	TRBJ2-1	TGTGCCAGCAGCCAAGTAGCGGGAGGTATGGATGAGCAGTTCTTC	CASSQVAGGMDEQFF
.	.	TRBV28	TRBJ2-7	TGTGCCAGCAGTTACGGACGGCGGACCTACGAGCAGTACTTC	CASSYGRRTYEQYF
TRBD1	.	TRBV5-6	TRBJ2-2	TGTGCCAGCAGCCCCGTGGGACAGACAACCACCGGGGAGCTGTTTTTT	CASSPVGQTTTGELFF
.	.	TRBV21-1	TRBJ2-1	TGTGCCAGCAGCAAGGCGGCACACCCTATCTACAATGAGCAGTTCTTC	CASSKAAHPIYNEQFF
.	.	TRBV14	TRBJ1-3	TGTGCCAGCAGTCGTGGGGCGCAGAGCTCTGGAAACACCATATATTTT	CASSRGAQSSGNTIYF
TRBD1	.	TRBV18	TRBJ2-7	TGTGCCAGCTCACCGCTTGGGGACAGGGAGGCCGAGCAGTACTTC	CASSPLGDREAEQYF
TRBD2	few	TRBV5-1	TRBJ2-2	TGCGCCAGCAGATCAAGCGGGGCGAACACCGGGGAGCTGTTTTTT	CASRSSGANTGELFF
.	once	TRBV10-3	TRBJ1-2	TGTGCCATCGAGGGTGTGGATGGCTACACCTTC	CAIEGVDGYTF
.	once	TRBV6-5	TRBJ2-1	TGTGCCAGCAGTTACGGGGGTGATGAGCAGTTCTTC	CASSYGGDEQFF
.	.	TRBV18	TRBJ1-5	TGTGCCAGCTCACCCCCAGGGGCTGGGCAGCCCCAGCATTTT	CASSPPGAGQPQHF
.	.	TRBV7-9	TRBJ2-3	TGTGCCAGCAGCTTACCACCCCTCGGACCGTACACAGATACGCAGTATTTT	CASSLPPLGPYTDTQYF
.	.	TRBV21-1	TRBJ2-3	TGTGCCAGCAGCAAAGCGGGGCCTAGGGACTACCTTAGAGTAGGCACAGATACGCAGTATTTT	CASSKAGPRDYLRVGTDTQYF
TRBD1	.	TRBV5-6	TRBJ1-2	TGTGCCAGCAGCTTCGTAGGAGGGACAGTGGCTAACTATGGCTACACCTTC	CASSFVGGTVANYGYTF
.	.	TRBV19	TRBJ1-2	TGTGCCAGTAGTATGTCAGGGTATGGCTACACCTTC	CASSMSGYGYTF
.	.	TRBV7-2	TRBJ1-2	TGTGCCAGCAGCTTAGTCCAGACTTCTGGCTACACCTTC	CASSLVQTSGYTF
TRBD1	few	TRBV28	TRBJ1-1	TGTGCCAGCAGCACAGGGGGCGGTGGAAGAACTGAAGCTTTCTTT	CASSTGGGGRTEAFF